Below, 8 T cell receptor beta chains from the same sample are listed, as sequenced in a study of T cells after yellow fever vaccination. TCRdb passed the 5' RACE reads through MiXCR, listing each CDR3 protein once. The sample consists of almost 600,000 distinct CDR3 sequences, approximately 15% of them appearing once. The sample was PBMCs, taken on the day of the yellow fever booster vaccination. The receptors shown here come from a man under 40 who received the YFV17D yellow fever vaccine.

The chain is built from TRBV27 and TRBJ2-2, with 7 nucleotides matching TRBD1. Germline-derived CDR1 and CDR2 are MNHEY and SMNVEV (reference sequence). With 2 bases clipped from V and 5 bases from J, the junction kept 8 bases outside the gene matches. This CDR3 is built from 16 residues. The CDR3 loop reads CASSLRPGGWTGELFF. The DNA for the CDR3 is TGTGCCAGCAGTTTACGTCCAGGGGGTTGGACCGGGGAGCTGTTTTTT.

This clonotype appeared a few times. The chain joins TRBV9 to TRBJ2-1; D remains unclear. From germline, CDR1 is SGDLS and CDR2 YYNGEE. Trimming shortened V by 0 bases and J by 9 bases, and 7 bases separated the two germline ends. The CDR3 extends over 12 amino acids. CDR3 sequence reads: CASSVVGFEQFF. The DNA of the CDR3 is TGTGCCAGCAGCGTAGTTGGTTTTGAGCAGTTCTTC.

The chain links TRBV14 to TRBJ2-1; D gene ambiguous. The length of the CDR3 is 14 residues. In germline, CDR1 is SGHDN, CDR2 FVKESK. V dropped 4 bases and J dropped 6 bases, with 13 bases sitting between them. CDR3 amino acids: CASSPRVYSNEQFF. CDR3 nucleotides: TGTGCCAGCAGCCCCCGGGTCTATAGCAATGAGCAGTTCTTC.

This chain links TRBV5-5 with TRBJ2-1; TRBD1 might be the D (5 bases). Trimming took off 3 bases at V and 16 bases at J, with 20 bases between the two ends. Germline CDR1 SGHKS, CDR2 YYEKEE (reference sequence). The CDR3 runs 13 residues. In DNA, the CDR3 is TGTGCCAGCAGCTCAAAGCTGTCAGGGCCTACATTCTTC. It translates to CASSSKLSGPTFF.

This clonotype showed up just a few times. The J gene is TRBJ2-2, the V gene TRBV6-2 or TRBV6-3; D gene unclear. Trimming took 6 bases from V and 0 from J, leaving 8 bases between them. This CDR3 is built from 14 residues. Per the germline V gene, CDR1 is MNHEY and CDR2 is SVGEGT. The CDR3 DNA reads TGTGCCAGCAGAATTCATACGAACACCGGGGAGCTGTTTTTT. This codes for CASRIHTNTGELFF.

This clonotype was detected only a few times. V gene TRBV3-1 combines with J gene TRBJ2-2, with TRBD1 matching over 8 bases. J lost 5 bases, V lost 1 base, and 6 bases had no gene match. The CDR3 loop spans 16 amino acids. Germline values: CDR1 LGHDT, CDR2 YNNKEL (reference sequence). This chain's CDR3 is CASSQGGQGATGELFF. In DNA, the CDR3 is TGTGCCAGCAGCCAAGGAGGACAGGGAGCTACCGGGGAGCTGTTTTTT. Filled out from reference TRBV3-1 and TRBJ2-2, the complete variable domain reads DTAVSQTPKYLVTQMGNDKSIKCEQNLGHDTMYWYKQDSKKFLKIMFSYNNKELIINETVPNRFSPKSPDKAHLNLHINSLELGDSAVYFCASSQGGQGATGELFFGEGSRLTVL.

V usage is TRBV20-1 and J usage is TRBJ2-1, with 8 bases that match TRBD1. Germline V gene lookup returns CDR1 DFQATT and CDR2 SNEGSKA (reference sequence). This CDR3 region has 11 residues. Losses at the gene ends were 8 bases for V and 8 bases for J; bases not matched to a gene: 5. The CDR3 reads CSPGQGDEQFF. The CDR3 DNA sequence: TGCAGTCCAGGACAGGGTGATGAGCAGTTCTTC.

This clonotype has more than one count but fewer than ten. Here the CDR3 reads CASSLAAGTNSYEQYF. In nucleotides, the CDR3 is TGTGCCAGCAGCTTAGCTGCAGGGACTAACTCCTACGAGCAGTACTTC. The chain carries TRBV7-2 and TRBJ2-7, with 7 bases that match TRBD2. V shed 0 bases, J shed 0 bases, and the junction held 5 bases outside the gene matches. This CDR3 contains 16 residues. CDR1 SGHTA and CDR2 FQGNSA come from the germline V gene.